A single sample gave rise to the 14 T cell receptor beta chains below, sequenced in a study of blood T cell repertoires in COVID-19. Some clones are missing from TCRdb's copy, which holds only in-frame ones; the method was immunoSEQ multiplex PCR. Among some 180,000 clones, about 90% were seen once, and the ten largest hold less than 25%. The sequenced sample was peripheral blood. All receptors come from a man aged 70-80 years with active or convalescent COVID-19.

The genes are TRBV5-4 and TRBJ2-3; TRBD2 matches at 11 bases. Unmatched junction bases numbered 9, after V lost 3 bases and J lost 6 bases. The germline V gene encodes CDR1 SGHNT and CDR2 YYREEE (reference sequence). The CDR3 totals 16 residues. CDR3 coding DNA: TGTGCCAGCAGCTCATGGGATCTAGCGGGGGGTGATACGCAGTATTTT. Translating gives CASSSWDLAGGDTQYF.

This clone occurred once. This sequence joins TRBV29-1 and TRBJ2-7; 10 nucleotides match TRBD1. CDR1 is SQVTM and CDR2 is ANQGSEA in the germline V gene. This CDR3 is 14 amino acids long. With V trimmed by 4 bases and J by 6 bases, 9 bases remained unmatched. The chain's CDR3 is CSVGPGTGVVEQYF. CDR3 coding DNA: TGCAGCGTTGGGCCCGGGACAGGGGTTGTCGAGCAGTACTTC.

The rearrangement joins TRBV6-1 to TRBJ1-5, with a tentative D call TRBD1 (5 bases). Looked up from germline, CDR1 is MNHNS and CDR2 is SASEGT. Trimming removed 3 bases at V and 1 base at J, with 7 bases between. This CDR3 is built from 14 residues. CDR3 sequence reads: CASSDRASNQPQHF. The CDR3 bases are TGTGCCAGCAGTGACAGGGCCAGCAATCAGCCCCAGCATTTT.

In this sample, this clone turned up a few times. The chain joins TRBV11-3 to TRBJ1-1, with 9 bases that match TRBD1. V lost 4 bases, J lost 1 base, and 7 bases stayed unmatched. The CDR3 length is 16 residues. CDR1 SGHNT and CDR2 YENEEA come from the germline V gene. The CDR3 is CASSYRDREGNTEAFF. CDR3 DNA sequence: TGTGCCAGCAGCTACCGGGACAGGGAAGGGAACACTGAAGCTTTCTTT.

The chain carries TRBV12-3 or TRBV12-4 and TRBJ2-2; D perhaps matches TRBD2 (5 bases). Trimming took off 6 bases at V and 4 bases at J, with 9 bases between the two ends. This CDR3 spans 13 amino acids. The CDR3 DNA reads TGTGCCAGCAGACCTACTAGCACCGGGGAGCTGTTTTTT. This codes for CASRPTSTGELFF.

CDR3 bases: TGTGCCAGCAGCCAAGCCCCGGGAAAGGGTAACTATGGCTACACCTTC. As protein: CASSQAPGKGNYGYTF. The gene calls are TRBV3-1 (or the pseudogene TRBV3-2) and TRBJ1-2; D gene unclear. This CDR3 spans 16 amino acids. CDR1 is LGHDT, CDR2 YNNKEL, per germline (reference sequence). Trimming took off 1 base at V and 1 base at J, with 13 bases between the two ends.

This chain links TRBV10-2 with TRBJ1-5; 8 nucleotides align to TRBD1. CDR1 is WSHSY and CDR2 is SAAADI in the germline V gene. This CDR3 is built from 14 residues. J was trimmed by 1 base and V by 6 bases; bases with no gene match: 2. The CDR3 loop is CASRQGASNQPQHF. The CDR3, as DNA: TGCGCCAGCAGGCAGGGGGCAAGCAATCAGCCCCAGCATTTT.

The CDR3 DNA is TGTGCCAGCAGTGCCCACTCCGGACAGAAGAACACTGAAGCTTTCTTT. Protein product: CASSAHSGQKNTEAFF. J is TRBJ1-1 and V is TRBV25-1, with a weak D call TRBD1 (6 bases). Trimming pared 4 bases from V and 1 base from J, leaving 16 bases between. Looked up from germline, CDR1 is MGHDK and CDR2 is SYGVNS. The CDR3 sequence is 16 residues long.

The rearrangement uses TRBV7-6 and TRBJ1-5, with 8 bases matching TRBD1. After removal of 5 bases from V and 2 bases from J, the junction contained 5 bases not matched to a gene. The CDR3 is made up of 15 amino acids. Germline V gene lookup returns CDR1 SGHVS and CDR2 FNYEAQ. CDR3 region: CASSPGTGRNQPQHF. CDR3 DNA sequence: TGTGCCAGCAGCCCCGGGACAGGACGCAATCAGCCCCAGCATTTT.

This rearrangement joins TRBV9 to TRBJ2-5; TRBD1 is a possible D gene (6 bases). V was clipped by 4 bases and J by 1 base, with 11 bases between them. The CDR3 is made up of 14 amino acids. Germline lookup yields CDR1 SGDLS and CDR2 YYNGEE. This chain's CDR3 is CASSLPGVQETQYF. CDR3 sequence (DNA): TGTGCCAGCAGCCTCCCAGGGGTCCAAGAGACCCAGTACTTC. The whole variable domain, remainder taken from reference TRBV9 and TRBJ2-5, is DSGVTQTPKHLITATGQRVTLRCSPRSGDLSVYWYQQSLDQGLQFLIQYYNGEERAKGNILERFSAQQFPDLHSELNLSSLELGDSALYFCASSLPGVQETQYFGPGTRLLVL.

V usage is TRBV7-2 and J usage is TRBJ2-1; 7 bases line up with TRBD2. Losses at the gene ends were 2 bases for V and 3 bases for J; bases not matched to a gene: 4. Germline lookup yields CDR1 SGHTA and CDR2 FQGNSA. This CDR3 is built from 15 residues. The chain's CDR3 is CASSLTGLDYNEQFF. Written as DNA, the CDR3 is TGTGCCAGCAGCTTAACTGGACTAGACTACAATGAGCAGTTCTTC.

The chain joins TRBV2 to TRBJ1-1, with 10 bases fitting TRBD1. The CDR3 is 13 amino acids. Unmatched junction bases numbered 5, after V lost 8 bases and J lost 5 bases. The germline CDR1 and CDR2 sequences are SNHLY and FYNNEI. The CDR3 DNA reads as TGTGCCAGCGGAGGGACAGGGGAAACTGAAGCTTTCTTT. This encodes CASGGTGETEAFF.

This rearrangement joins TRBV7-8 to TRBJ2-1; D is possibly TRBD1 (6 bases). The CDR3 extends over 16 amino acids. The germline CDR1 and CDR2 sequences are SGHVS and FQNEAQ. With 2 bases removed from V and 0 bases from J, the gap between germline ends came to 11 bases. The CDR3 loop reads CASSLIRGSSYNEQFF. The CDR3 DNA follows: TGTGCCAGCAGCTTAATAAGGGGGAGCTCCTACAATGAGCAGTTCTTC.

The chain has TRBV6-5 and TRBJ2-1; 11 bases line up with TRBD2. Germline trimming cut 6 bases from V and 13 bases from J; bases unmatched to any gene: 11. This CDR3 contains 14 residues. In germline, CDR1 is MNHEY, CDR2 SVGAGI. CDR3 in amino acids: CASSPGTSGLPQFF. DNA of the CDR3: TGTGCCAGCAGCCCCGGGACTAGCGGCCTACCCCAGTTCTTC.